These 4 T cell receptor beta chains came from one sample sequenced in a study of T cells in Graves' hyperthyroidism and ophthalmopathy. Amplified TCR beta CDR3 regions came from RNA transcripts. Primed by the HTBI set, a first-round RT-PCR was run on the TCR CDR3. One entry per CDR3 protein results from TCRdb running MiXCR on the multiplex PCR reads. Here the sample spans approximately 200,000 distinct CDR3 sequences, about 18% being singletons. The sequencing sample was made of blood. Receptors were obtained from a man aged 40-49 years with Graves' hyperthyroidism.

This clonotype was counted at least ten times. The rearrangement joins TRBV18 to TRBJ2-7; D perhaps matches TRBD1 (6 bases). The V gene's germline CDR1 is KGHSH and CDR2 LQKENI. The germline V and J ends were trimmed by 0 bases and 0 bases, with 9 bases remaining between them. The CDR3 has 15 amino acids. The CDR3 nucleotides are TGTGCCAGCTCACCACCGTGGACAGACTCCTACGAGCAGTACTTC. This codes for CASSPPWTDSYEQYF.

The chain combines TRBV6-1 with TRBJ2-1, with D possibly being TRBD2 (7 bases). V was cut by 5 bases and J by 7 bases, with 21 bases left in between. The germline CDR1 and CDR2 sequences are MNHNS and SASEGT. The CDR3 covers 16 residues. As DNA, the CDR3 is TGTGCCAGCAGTCCGAGGGGGGGGGCCATATGGAATGAGCAGTTCTTC. Its translation: CASSPRGGAIWNEQFF.

This clonotype was found many times. V and J are TRBV29-1 and TRBJ2-4, with D hard to call. The CDR3 length is 14 residues. V lost 4 bases and J lost 1, with 11 bases in between. CDR1 and CDR2 (germline): SQVTM, ANQGSEA. CDR3 nucleotides: TGCAGCGTTGCCCCTTCGTTCGCCAAAAACATTCAGTACTTC. Protein product: CSVAPSFAKNIQYF.

The chain couples TRBV2 to TRBJ2-3, with 14 positions matching TRBD2. Per germline, CDR1 SNHLY and CDR2 FYNNEI. J gave up 5 bases and V 6 bases, and 7 bases lay outside the gene matches. This CDR3 region has 16 residues. The CDR3 nucleotides are TGTGCCAGCAGCCCTGGGACTAGCGGGGGACGAGATACGCAGTATTTT. Protein product: CASSPGTSGGRDTQYF.